The 22 T cell receptor beta chains reported below all come from one sample, sequenced in a study of CD4 and CD8 cells across lung adenocarcinoma regions. TCRdb reprocessed the PCR reads with MiXCR, giving one entry per CDR3 protein. The table shows tens of thousands of distinct CDR3 sequences, with roughly 50% occurring only once. Specimen: CD8+ T cells from the center of a lung tumor. The receptor set was obtained from a female donor with lung adenocarcinoma. The CD4 and CD8 labels of this study may be unreliable.

There are a few counts of this clonotype. The chain is built from TRBV9 and TRBJ2-1, with no clear D. V was cut by 3 bases and J by 4 bases, with 5 bases left in between. CDR1 SGDLS and CDR2 YYNGEE come from the germline V gene. CDR3 length: 12 residues. The DNA for the CDR3 is TGTGCCAGCAGCGGGGTATACAATGAGCAGTTCTTC. This sequence encodes CASSGVYNEQFF.

This chain connects TRBV12-3 or TRBV12-4 to TRBJ2-3; 12 bases match TRBD2. V lost 5 bases, J lost 8 bases, and 11 bases stayed unmatched. CDR3 length: 16 amino acids. The CDR3 DNA sequence: TGTGCCAGCAGTGGCGCTAGCGGGAGGGCCGCGGGTACGCAGTATTTT. Translation: CASSGASGRAAGTQYF.

Remarks on this clonotype: The CDR3 ends on some other residue instead of the conserved phenylalanine or tryptophan, so this is likely a read error. The chain has TRBV6-5 and TRBJ2-1; 10 bases agree with TRBD2. V lost 2 bases and J lost 8; bases outside the gene matches: 6. This CDR3 is built from 15 residues. CDR1 and CDR2 (germline): MNHEY, SVGAGI. DNA for the CDR3: TGTGCCAGCAGTTACAGGACTAGCGGATTTCATGAGCAGTTCTCC. Protein sequence: CASSYRTSGFHEQFS.

V and J are TRBV20-1 and TRBJ2-1, with 9 bases matching TRBD2. The CDR3 spans 16 residues. V dropped 6 bases and J dropped 1; count of bases not matched to a gene: 10. CDR1 is DFQATT and CDR2 is SNEGSKA in the germline V gene (reference sequence). CDR3 in DNA: TGCAGTGCCCTAGAGGTTAGCGGGAGTTCCTACAATGAGCAGTTCTTC. It specifies CSALEVSGSSYNEQFF.

This clonotype appeared a few times. The chain uses TRBV4-1 and TRBJ1-1; D is possibly TRBD1 (5 bases). V lost 1 base, J lost 5 bases, and 8 bases lay in between. The germline V gene encodes CDR1 MGHRA and CDR2 YSYEKL. CDR3 size: 13 residues. This chain's CDR3 is CASSQGGRTEAFF. The CDR3 DNA follows: TGCGCCAGCAGCCAAGGGGGGAGAACTGAAGCTTTCTTT.

V and J are TRBV7-2 and TRBJ1-3, with D perhaps TRBD1 (5 bases). There are 15 residues in the CDR3. Per the germline V gene, CDR1 is SGHTA and CDR2 is FQGNSA. V was clipped by 0 bases and J by 0 bases, with 6 bases between them. The CDR3 DNA reads as TGTGCCAGCAGCTTAGCGGGGCTCTCTGGAAACACCATATATTTT. Protein sequence: CASSLAGLSGNTIYF.

This clonotype was recorded a few times. The V and J genes are TRBV12-3 or TRBV12-4 and TRBJ2-1; 11 positions match TRBD2. Trimming took 9 bases from V and 5 from J; bases not matched to a gene: 15. The CDR3 consists of 17 residues. CDR3: CASSRGASGRRDNEQFF. CDR3 sequence (DNA): TGTGCCAGTTCCCGGGGGGCTAGCGGGAGGAGGGACAATGAGCAGTTCTTC.

To note about this clonotype: One junction end disagrees with the germline gene, perhaps due to a read error. The chain recombines TRBV27 with TRBJ2-2; 13 bases map to TRBD2. CDR1 and CDR2 from the germline V gene are MNHEY and SMNVEV (reference sequence). CDR3 size: 16 residues. DNA of the CDR3: TGTGCCAGCAGCTCTCCGGGGACTAGCGGGACTGGGGAGCTGTTCTTT. It specifies CASSSPGTSGTGELFF.

Turning to this clonotype: The junction shows a germline mismatch at one end, possibly a read error. The rearrangement joins TRBV10-1 to TRBJ2-4; the match to TRBD1 covers 8 bases. Per the germline V gene, CDR1 is WNHNN and CDR2 is SYGVQD (reference sequence). This CDR3 has 14 amino acids. CDR3 nucleotide sequence: TGCGGCAGCAGGGGGCAGCGGGCCAAAGACATTCAGTACTTC. Amino acids: CGSRGQRAKDIQYF.

This clonotype was seen only a few times. This chain joins TRBV30 and TRBJ2-2; D is undetermined. CDR1 and CDR2 (germline): GTSNPN, SVGIG (reference sequence). The CDR3 is 13 amino acids. V shed 2 bases and J shed 1 base, with 5 bases lying between them. CDR3 in DNA: TGTGCCTGGAGTTACAAGAACACCGGGGAGCTGTTTTTT. Translated: CAWSYKNTGELFF.

This clonotype turned up a few times. The rearrangement links TRBV6-5 to TRBJ1-5; D gene ambiguous. CDR3 length: 12 residues. Germline V CDR1 and CDR2: MNHEY, SVGAGI. Trimming removed 3 bases at V and 5 bases at J, with 5 bases between. The CDR3 nucleotides read TGTGCCAGCAGTTATAATGATCAGCCCCAGCATTTT. The encoded protein is CASSYNDQPQHF.

This clonotype has at least ten counts. V and J are TRBV6-1 and TRBJ1-4, with TRBD1 as a possible D gene (5 bases). Trimming removed 4 bases at V and 8 bases at J, with 14 bases between. Per germline, CDR1 MNHNS and CDR2 SASEGT. There are 14 residues in the CDR3. The CDR3 here is CASSGVQGGEKLFF. In DNA form, the CDR3 reads TGTGCCAGCAGTGGTGTGCAGGGTGGGGAAAAACTGTTTTTT.

This clonotype was detected a few times. The CDR3 DNA follows: TGTGCCAGCTTATGGGGGAGGAAGAACGAGCAGTACTTC. It encodes CASLWGRKNEQYF. The V gene is TRBV3-1, the J gene TRBJ2-1; D is perhaps TRBD2 (6 bases). The J call could be wrong; TRBJ2-7 is a better fit for the DNA end. CDR3 length equals 13 residues. Looked up from germline, CDR1 is LGHDT and CDR2 is YNNKEL (reference sequence).

The chain carries TRBV12-3 or TRBV12-4 and TRBJ1-5, with a tentative D call TRBD1 (5 bases). This CDR3 is built from 13 residues. The V end lost 2 bases, the J end lost 9 bases, and 11 bases lay between the germline ends. Written as DNA, the CDR3 is TGTGCCAGCAGTTTACTAAGGGGATGGCCCCAGCATTTT. This translates into CASSLLRGWPQHF.

In this sample, this clonotype turned up a few times. The chain links TRBV7-6 to TRBJ1-4; perhaps TRBD1 as D (5 bases). The V end lost 1 base, the J end lost 3 bases, and 9 bases lay between the germline ends. Per germline, CDR1 SGHVS and CDR2 FNYEAQ. The CDR3 loop spans 15 amino acids. In DNA, the CDR3 is TGTGCCAGCAGCTTAGAAGTGGGGGCTAATGAAAAACTGTTTTTT. Translating it yields CASSLEVGANEKLFF.

This sequence joins TRBV6-5 and TRBJ2-2; D is possibly TRBD2 (6 bases). CDR3 length: 15 amino acids. CDR1 and CDR2 from the germline V gene are MNHEY and SVGAGI. Trimming removed 1 base from V and 0 bases from J, with 6 bases in between. The DNA for the CDR3 is TGTGCCAGCAGTTACTGGGGGGCGAACACCGGGGAGCTGTTTTTT. As protein: CASSYWGANTGELFF.

This clonotype occurred many times. The rearrangement links TRBV4-1 to TRBJ2-5, with a weak D call TRBD1 (5 bases). Germline CDR1 reads MGHRA; CDR2 reads YSYEKL. The CDR3 has 14 amino acids. Trimming shortened V by 1 base and J by 9 bases, and 15 bases separated the two germline ends. CDR3 DNA sequence: TGCGCCAGCAGCCAAGCGTGGTCAGGGATGTCCCAGTACTTC. This gives the protein CASSQAWSGMSQYF.

A remark on this clonotype: At one boundary the junction diverges from the germline segment, which might be a read error. CDR3 in amino acids: CASREDRGGAKETQYF. CDR3 bases: TGTGCCAGCAGGGAAGACAGGGGAGGGGCGAAAGAGACCCAGTATTTT. The rearrangement joins TRBV6-1 to TRBJ2-3; the D gene is possibly TRBD1 (8 bases). Germline-derived CDR1 and CDR2 are MNHNS and SASEGT. CDR3 length: 16 amino acids.

There are many counts of this clonotype. The J gene is TRBJ2-2, the V gene TRBV6-4; D unresolved. V lost 9 bases and J 2 bases, leaving 16 bases between the germline ends. CDR1 is MRHNA, CDR2 SNTAGT, per germline. The CDR3 has 15 residues. CDR3 nucleotides: TGTGCCAGTGTGTGCGAGAGAACCAACACCGGGGAGCTGTTTTTT. Translated: CASVCERTNTGELFF.

The genes are TRBV27 and TRBJ2-4, with D possibly matching TRBD2 (7 bases). CDR1 MNHEY and CDR2 SMNVEV come from the germline V gene (reference sequence). V was trimmed by 9 bases and J by 12 bases, leaving 21 bases between them. The CDR3 runs to 13 residues. The CDR3 here is CARGGRAKDTQYF. The CDR3, as DNA: TGTGCCAGGGGGGGGCGAGCCAAAGACACTCAGTACTTC.

This clonotype was detected only once. CDR3 in amino acids: CASSPNTRGGTQYF. In DNA form, the CDR3 reads TGTGCCAGCAGTCCGAACACTCGAGGGGGTACGCAGTATTTT. V and J are TRBV27 and TRBJ2-3; D may be TRBD1 (6 bases). This CDR3 is 14 amino acids long. Per the germline V gene, CDR1 is MNHEY and CDR2 is SMNVEV (reference sequence). V gave up 5 bases and J gave up 8 bases, with 17 bases separating them.

This clonotype has a count of ten or more. CDR3: CAIGADRTPYEQYF. The DNA of the CDR3 is TGTGCCATCGGGGCAGACAGGACCCCCTACGAGCAGTACTTC. V usage is TRBV10-3 and J usage is TRBJ2-7; TRBD1 might be the D (6 bases). Per germline, CDR1 ENHRY and CDR2 SYGVKD. Between the trimmed V and J ends, which lost 8 bases and 2 bases, there was a span of 16 bases. The length of the CDR3 is 14 residues.